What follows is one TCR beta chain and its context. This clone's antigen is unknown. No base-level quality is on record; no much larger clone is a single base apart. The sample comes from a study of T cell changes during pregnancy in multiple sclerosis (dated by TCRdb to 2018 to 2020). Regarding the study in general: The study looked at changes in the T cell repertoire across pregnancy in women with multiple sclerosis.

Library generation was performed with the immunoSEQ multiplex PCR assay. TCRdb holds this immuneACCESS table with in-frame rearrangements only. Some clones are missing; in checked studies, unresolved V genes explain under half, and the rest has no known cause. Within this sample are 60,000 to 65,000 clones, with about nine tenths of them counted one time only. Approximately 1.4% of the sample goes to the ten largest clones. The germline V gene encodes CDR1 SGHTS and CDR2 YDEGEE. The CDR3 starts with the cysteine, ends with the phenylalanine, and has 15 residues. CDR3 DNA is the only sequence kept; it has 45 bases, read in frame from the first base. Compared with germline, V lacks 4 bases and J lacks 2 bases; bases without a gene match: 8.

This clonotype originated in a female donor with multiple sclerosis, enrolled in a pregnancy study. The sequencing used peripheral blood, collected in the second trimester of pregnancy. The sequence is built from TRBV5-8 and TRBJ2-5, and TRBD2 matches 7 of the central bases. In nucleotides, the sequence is TGTGCCAGCAGCCCGGGGACTATCCTTCAAGAGACCCAGTACTTC. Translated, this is CASSPGTILQETQYF. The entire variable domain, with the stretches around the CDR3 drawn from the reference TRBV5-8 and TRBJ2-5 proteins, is EAGVTQSPTHLIKTRGQQATLRCSPISGHTSVYWYQQALGLGLQFLLWYDEGEERNRGNFPPRFSGRQFPNYSSELNVNALELEDSALYLCASSPGTILQETQYFGPGTRLLVL.